These 7 T cell receptor beta chains were all obtained from the same sample, sequenced in a study of CD8 T cells in ankylosing spondylitis. Study findings and constraints: Within ankylosing spondylitis blood, a TCR beta motif made up of several highly homologous variants appeared to be characteristic.

What these receptors recognize is not known. TCRdb ran MiXCR on the 5' RACE reads and lists one entry per CDR3 protein. The top ten hold about 30% of the sample, which has tens of thousands of distinct CDR3 sequences, roughly 10% seen once. The sequencing input was blood, either unsorted or a sorted T cell fraction (not recorded which). The receptors come from a male donor with ankylosing spondylitis.

The sample holds a few counts of this clonotype. The V call is TRBV3-1, the J call TRBJ2-7; a weak D match, TRBD1 (6 bases). This CDR3 spans 16 amino acids. Germline V CDR1 and CDR2: LGHDT, YNNKEL (reference sequence). V lost 0 bases, J lost 0 bases, and 12 bases lay in between. The chain's CDR3 is CASSQDWTASSYEQYF. DNA for the CDR3: TGTGCCAGCAGCCAAGACTGGACAGCAAGCTCCTACGAGCAGTACTTC.

This clonotype was counted ten times or more. The CDR3 sequence is CATQPGHEQYF. DNA for the CDR3: TGCGCCACCCAACCCGGCCACGAGCAGTACTTC. The rearrangement joins TRBV10-2 to TRBJ2-7, with unresolved D. V dropped 10 bases and J dropped 5 bases, with 12 bases sitting between them. The CDR3 runs 11 residues. Germline-derived CDR1 and CDR2 are WSHSY and SAAADI.

This clonotype was seen a handful of times. This CDR3 is CSARDSQLAHNSYNEQFF. The DNA for the CDR3 is TGCAGTGCTAGGGATTCTCAACTAGCGCACAACTCCTACAATGAGCAGTTCTTC. The genes are TRBV20-1 and TRBJ2-1; 7 nucleotides line up with TRBD2. The CDR3 contains 18 residues. Trimming cost V 3 bases and J 0 bases; bases outside gene matches: 14. Germline V gene lookup returns CDR1 DFQATT and CDR2 SNEGSKA (reference sequence).

This clonotype was counted only a few times. The V gene is TRBV4-1, the J gene TRBJ2-1; TRBD2 might be the D (6 bases). V dropped 1 base and J dropped 9 bases, with 10 bases sitting between them. CDR3 length: 13 amino acids. Germline CDR1 and CDR2: MGHRA and YSYEKL. The CDR3 DNA follows: TGCGCCAGCAGCCAAGTTGGCGGGGCTGAGCAGTTCTTC. Its translation is CASSQVGGAEQFF.

This clonotype came up many times. The CDR3 nucleotides are TGTGCCAGCAGTCCCGGGGGGGCAGGTCATGAGCAGTTCTTC. Translation gives CASSPGGAGHEQFF. This chain links TRBV12-3 or TRBV12-4 with TRBJ2-1; 8 nucleotides match TRBD2. The CDR3 length is 14 residues. J lost 8 bases, V lost 5 bases, and 8 bases had no gene match.

The sample holds a few counts of this clonotype. This may stem from a read error, because a much larger clone lies one nucleotide away. The chain employs TRBV7-2 and TRBJ1-5; the D gene is possibly TRBD1 (5 bases). The CDR3 consists of 14 residues. Looked up from germline, CDR1 is SGHTA and CDR2 is FQGNSA. The CDR3 sequence: CVSRDRDGNQPQHF. Written as DNA, the CDR3 is TGTGTCAGCAGAGACCGGGACGGGAATCAGCCCCAGCATTTT.

There are a few counts of this clonotype. The genes are TRBV10-3 and TRBJ2-4; possible D gene TRBD2, 5 bases. Trimming took 6 bases from V and 11 from J, leaving 20 bases between them. The CDR3 extends over 14 amino acids. Germline CDR1 and CDR2: ENHRY and SYGVKD. The CDR3 DNA is TGTGCCATCAGCCTAGAGGACGGAGGTCTGTTTCAGTACTTC. Translation: CAISLEDGGLFQYF.